This TCR beta chain came from a study of response to subunit inactivated influenza vaccine. The study, taken as a whole, reports: Authors suggested that a seasonal influenza vaccination recruits few new T cells each time.

The CDR3 is 15 residues long. CDR1 is DFQATT and CDR2 is SNEGSKA in the germline V gene (reference sequence). The germline V and J ends were trimmed by 0 bases and 4 bases, with 14 bases remaining between them. This clonotype was detected only a few times. What it binds is not known. From the RT-PCR reads, TCRdb called clonotypes with MiXCR, one entry per CDR3 protein. The sample records about 650,000 distinct CDR3 sequences, 14% being singletons. This chain uses TRBV20-1 with TRBJ2-3, with D possibly being TRBD2 (5 bases). Source: PBMCs from blood, taken roughly 2 weeks before vaccination. This clonotype was obtained from a man aged 50 to 60 who received an inactivated influenza vaccine. CDR3 nucleotides: TGCAGTGCTAGAGACCAGCATCTGAGGGCAGATACGCAGTATTTT. It encodes CSARDQHLRADTQYF.